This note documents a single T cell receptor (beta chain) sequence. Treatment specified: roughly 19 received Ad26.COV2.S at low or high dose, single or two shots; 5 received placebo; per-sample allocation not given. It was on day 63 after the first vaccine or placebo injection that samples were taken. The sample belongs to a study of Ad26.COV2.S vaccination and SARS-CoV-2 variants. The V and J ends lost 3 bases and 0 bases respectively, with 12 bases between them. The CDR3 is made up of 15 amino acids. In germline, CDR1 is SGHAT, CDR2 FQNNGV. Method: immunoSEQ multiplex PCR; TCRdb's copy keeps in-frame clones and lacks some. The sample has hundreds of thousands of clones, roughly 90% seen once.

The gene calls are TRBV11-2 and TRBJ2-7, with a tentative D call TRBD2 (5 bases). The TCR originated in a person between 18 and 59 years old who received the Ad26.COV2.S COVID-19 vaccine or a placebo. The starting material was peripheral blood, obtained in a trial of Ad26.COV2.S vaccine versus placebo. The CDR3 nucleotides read TGTGCCAGCAGCTTCAATAGCGAGAGCTCCTACGAGCAGTACTTC. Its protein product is CASSFNSESSYEQYF. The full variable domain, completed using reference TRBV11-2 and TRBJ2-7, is EAGVAQSPRYKIIEKRQSVAFWCNPISGHATLYWYQQILGQGPKLLIQFQNNGVVDDSQLPKDRFSAERLKGVDSTLKIQPAKLEDSAVYLCASSFNSESSYEQYFGPGTRLTVT.